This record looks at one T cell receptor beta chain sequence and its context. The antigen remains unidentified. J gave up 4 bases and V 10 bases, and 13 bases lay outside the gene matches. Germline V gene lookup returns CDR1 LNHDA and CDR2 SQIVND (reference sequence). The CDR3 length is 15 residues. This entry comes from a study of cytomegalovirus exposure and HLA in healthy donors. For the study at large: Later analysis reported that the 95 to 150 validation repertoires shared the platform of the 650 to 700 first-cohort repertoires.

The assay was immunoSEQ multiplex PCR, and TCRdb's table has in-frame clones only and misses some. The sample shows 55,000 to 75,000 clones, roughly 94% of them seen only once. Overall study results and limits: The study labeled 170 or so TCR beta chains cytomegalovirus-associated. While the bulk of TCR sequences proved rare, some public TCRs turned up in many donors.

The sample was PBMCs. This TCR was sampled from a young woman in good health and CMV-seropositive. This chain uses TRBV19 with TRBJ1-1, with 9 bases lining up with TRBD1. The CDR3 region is CATSSPGQGSTEAFF. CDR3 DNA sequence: TGTGCCACCTCTTCACCGGGACAGGGTTCCACTGAAGCTTTCTTT.